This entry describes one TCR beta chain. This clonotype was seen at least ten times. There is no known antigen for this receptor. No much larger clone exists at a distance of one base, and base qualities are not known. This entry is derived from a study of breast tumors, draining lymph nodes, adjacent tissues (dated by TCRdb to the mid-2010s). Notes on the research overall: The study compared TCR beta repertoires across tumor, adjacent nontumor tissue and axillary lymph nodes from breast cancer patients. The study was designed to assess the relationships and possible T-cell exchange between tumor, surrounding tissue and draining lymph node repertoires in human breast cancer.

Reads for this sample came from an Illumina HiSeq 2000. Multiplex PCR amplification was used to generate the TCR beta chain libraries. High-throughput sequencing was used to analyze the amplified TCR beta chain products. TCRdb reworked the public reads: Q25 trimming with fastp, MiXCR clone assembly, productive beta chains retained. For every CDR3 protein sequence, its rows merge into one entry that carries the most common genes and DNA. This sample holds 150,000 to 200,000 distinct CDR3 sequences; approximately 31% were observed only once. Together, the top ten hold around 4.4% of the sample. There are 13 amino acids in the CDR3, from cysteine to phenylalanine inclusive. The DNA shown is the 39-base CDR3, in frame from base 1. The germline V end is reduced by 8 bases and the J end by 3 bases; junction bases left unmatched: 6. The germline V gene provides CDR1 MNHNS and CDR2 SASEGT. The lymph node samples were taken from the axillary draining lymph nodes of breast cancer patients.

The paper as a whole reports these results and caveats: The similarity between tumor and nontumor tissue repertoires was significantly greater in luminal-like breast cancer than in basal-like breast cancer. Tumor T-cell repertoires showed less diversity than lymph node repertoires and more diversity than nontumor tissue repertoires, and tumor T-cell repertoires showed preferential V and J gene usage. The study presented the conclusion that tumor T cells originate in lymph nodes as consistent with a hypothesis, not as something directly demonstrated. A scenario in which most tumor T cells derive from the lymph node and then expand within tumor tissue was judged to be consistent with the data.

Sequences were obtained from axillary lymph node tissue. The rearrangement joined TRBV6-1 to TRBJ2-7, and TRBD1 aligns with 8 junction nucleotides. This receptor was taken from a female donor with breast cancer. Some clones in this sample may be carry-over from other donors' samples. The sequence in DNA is TGTGCCAGCGGTGCTGACAGGGGCTACGAGCAGTACTTC. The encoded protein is CASGADRGYEQYF.